This T cell receptor beta chain was retrieved from a study of T cell clonotyping in hematopoietic cell transplantation. Points on this clone: Antigen unknown.

Generated by immunoSEQ multiplex PCR, the TCRdb table keeps only in-frame clones and is missing some. The sample has several thousand clones, approximately 26% seen once. The germline V gene has CDR1 MDHEN and CDR2 SYDVKM. Trimming took 10 bases from V and 5 from J, leaving 17 bases between them. The CDR3 has 14 residues. Samples: about 28 days before transplant, then days 30, 100 and 180 after. Study-wide results and caveats: Recipient TCR diversity dropped after transplant; expanded clonotypes rose from day 30 to 180.

V is TRBV28 and J is TRBJ2-2, with D uncertain. This TCR was sampled from a male patient between 35 and 55 years old who had an allogeneic stem cell transplant from an unrelated donor, so the T cells may come from the graft donor. Some clones in this sample may be carry-over from other donors' samples. The input for sequencing was peripheral blood mononuclear cells, taken 180 days after allogeneic stem cell transplant. CDR3 region: CATQPRTGTGELFF. Written as DNA, the CDR3 is TGTGCCACCCAGCCGAGGACCGGTACCGGGGAGCTGTTTTTT.